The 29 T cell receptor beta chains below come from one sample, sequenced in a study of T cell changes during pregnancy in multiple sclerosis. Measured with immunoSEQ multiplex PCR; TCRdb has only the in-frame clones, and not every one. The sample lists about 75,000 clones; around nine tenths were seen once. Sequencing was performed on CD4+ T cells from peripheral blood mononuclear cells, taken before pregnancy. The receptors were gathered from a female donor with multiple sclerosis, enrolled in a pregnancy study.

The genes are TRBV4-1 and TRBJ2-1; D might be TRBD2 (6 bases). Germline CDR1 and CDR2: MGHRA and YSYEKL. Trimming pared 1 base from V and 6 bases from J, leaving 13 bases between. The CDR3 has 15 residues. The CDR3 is CASSQGLGLGNEQFF. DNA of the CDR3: TGCGCCAGCAGCCAAGGACTAGGCCTTGGCAATGAGCAGTTCTTC.

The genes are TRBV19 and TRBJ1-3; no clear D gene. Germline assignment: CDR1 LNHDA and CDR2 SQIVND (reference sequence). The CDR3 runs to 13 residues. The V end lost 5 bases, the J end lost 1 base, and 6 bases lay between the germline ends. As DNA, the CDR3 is TGTGCCAGTAGTTGGAGTTCTGGAAACACCATATATTTT. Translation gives CASSWSSGNTIYF.

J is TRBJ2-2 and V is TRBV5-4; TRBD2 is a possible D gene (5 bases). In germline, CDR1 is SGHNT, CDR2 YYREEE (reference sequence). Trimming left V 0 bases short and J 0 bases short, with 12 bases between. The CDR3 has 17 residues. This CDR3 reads CASSLGPAEANTGELFF. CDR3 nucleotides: TGTGCCAGCAGCTTGGGTCCAGCGGAGGCGAACACCGGGGAGCTGTTTTTT.

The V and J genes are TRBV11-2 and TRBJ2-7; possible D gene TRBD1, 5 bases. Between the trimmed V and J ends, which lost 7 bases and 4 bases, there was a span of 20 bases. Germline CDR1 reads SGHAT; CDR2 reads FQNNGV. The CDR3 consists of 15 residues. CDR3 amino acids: CASMGLDPREYEQYF. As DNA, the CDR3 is TGTGCCAGCATGGGGCTAGATCCCCGCGAATACGAGCAGTACTTC.

Here the CDR3 DNA reads TGTGCCAGCTCCCTCGACAGGGACTATGGCTACACCTTC. Protein sequence: CASSLDRDYGYTF. The V gene is TRBV18, the J gene TRBJ1-2, with TRBD1 matching over 7 bases. This CDR3 is built from 13 residues. CDR1 is KGHSH and CDR2 is LQKENI in the germline V gene. J lost 3 bases, V lost 6 bases, and 4 bases had no gene match.

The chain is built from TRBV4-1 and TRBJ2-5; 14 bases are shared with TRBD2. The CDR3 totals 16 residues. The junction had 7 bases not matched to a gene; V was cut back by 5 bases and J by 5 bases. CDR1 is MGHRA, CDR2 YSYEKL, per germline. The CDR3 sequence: CASSAVGLAGVETQYF. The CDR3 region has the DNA TGCGCCAGCAGCGCCGTGGGACTAGCGGGAGTGGAGACCCAGTACTTC.

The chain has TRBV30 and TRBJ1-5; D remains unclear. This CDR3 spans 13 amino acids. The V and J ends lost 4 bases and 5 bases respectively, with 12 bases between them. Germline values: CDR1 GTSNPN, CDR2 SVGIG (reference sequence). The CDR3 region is CAWTNERDQPQHF. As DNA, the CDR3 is TGTGCCTGGACCAACGAGAGAGATCAGCCCCAGCATTTT.

The CDR3 DNA follows: TGTGCCAGCAGTCGAGCGGGCTTCTCCTACGAGCAGTACTTC. Protein product: CASSRAGFSYEQYF. The genes are TRBV28 and TRBJ2-7, with D possibly TRBD2 on 6 matching bases. V dropped 5 bases and J dropped 0 bases, with 11 bases sitting between them. In germline, CDR1 is MDHEN, CDR2 SYDVKM. This CDR3 is built from 14 residues.

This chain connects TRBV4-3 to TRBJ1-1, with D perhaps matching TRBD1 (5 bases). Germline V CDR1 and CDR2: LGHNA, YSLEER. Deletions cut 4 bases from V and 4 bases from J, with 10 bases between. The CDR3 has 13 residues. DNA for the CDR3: TGCGCCAGCAGCCGAGCGGGGGGCACTGAAGCTTTCTTT. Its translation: CASSRAGGTEAFF.

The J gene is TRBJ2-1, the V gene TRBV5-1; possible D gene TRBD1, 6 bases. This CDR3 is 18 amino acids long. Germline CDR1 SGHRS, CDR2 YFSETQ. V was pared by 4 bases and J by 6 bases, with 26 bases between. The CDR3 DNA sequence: TGCGCCAGCAGCCCTTGGGGACACGACAGCATCACCACCAATGAGCAGTTCTTC. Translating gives CASSPWGHDSITTNEQFF.

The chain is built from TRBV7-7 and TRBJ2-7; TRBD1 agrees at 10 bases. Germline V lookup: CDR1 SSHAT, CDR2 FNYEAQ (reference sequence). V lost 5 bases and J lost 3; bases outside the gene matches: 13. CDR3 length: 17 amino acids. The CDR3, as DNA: TGTGCCAGCAGCCCGCGGGACAGGGGTCAACAATACTACGAGCAGTACTTC. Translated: CASSPRDRGQQYYEQYF.

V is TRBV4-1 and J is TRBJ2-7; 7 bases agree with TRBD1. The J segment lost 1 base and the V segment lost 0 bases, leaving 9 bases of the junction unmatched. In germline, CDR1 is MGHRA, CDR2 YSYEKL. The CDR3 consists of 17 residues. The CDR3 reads CASSQDPLGGQSYEQYF. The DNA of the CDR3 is TGCGCCAGCAGCCAAGATCCCCTTGGGGGACAGTCCTACGAGCAGTACTTC.

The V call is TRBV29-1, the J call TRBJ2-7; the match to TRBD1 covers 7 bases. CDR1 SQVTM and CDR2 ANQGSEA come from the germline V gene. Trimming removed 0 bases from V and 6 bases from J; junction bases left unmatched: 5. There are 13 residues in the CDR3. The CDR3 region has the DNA TGCAGCGTTGAAGAGTTAGGGGGCGGCGAGCAGTACTTC. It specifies CSVEELGGGEQYF.

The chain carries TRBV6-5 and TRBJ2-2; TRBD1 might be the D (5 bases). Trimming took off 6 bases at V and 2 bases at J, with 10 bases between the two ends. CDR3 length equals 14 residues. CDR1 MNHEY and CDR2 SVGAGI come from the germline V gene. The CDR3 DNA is TGTGCCAGCAGGAGGACACAAAACACCGGGGAGCTGTTTTTT. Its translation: CASRRTQNTGELFF.

The CDR3 region has the DNA TGTGCCAGCAGCCTATACCCCAGCGGGGGGCCCACAGATACGCAGTATTTT. Amino acids: CASSLYPSGGPTDTQYF. The V gene is TRBV7-3, the J gene TRBJ2-3; 9 positions match TRBD2. The CDR3 runs 17 residues. Germline trimming cut 5 bases from V and 2 bases from J; bases unmatched to any gene: 11. Germline V gene sequence: CDR1 SGHTA, CDR2 FQGTGA.

In nucleotides, the CDR3 is TGTGCCAGCAGTTTACGGGGACAGGGTACCTACAATGAGCAGTTCTTC. As protein: CASSLRGQGTYNEQFF. This chain links TRBV27 with TRBJ2-1; 9 positions agree with TRBD1. Trimming took 2 bases from V and 2 from J; bases not matched to a gene: 4. CDR1 and CDR2 from the germline V gene are MNHEY and SMNVEV (reference sequence). The CDR3 extends over 16 amino acids.

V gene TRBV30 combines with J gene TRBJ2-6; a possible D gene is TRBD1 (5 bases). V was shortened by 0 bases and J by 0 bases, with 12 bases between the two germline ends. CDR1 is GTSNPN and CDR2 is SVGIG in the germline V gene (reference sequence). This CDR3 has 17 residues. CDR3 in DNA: TGTGCCTGGAGTGTCCGCGACAGAACCTCTGGGGCCAACGTCCTGACTTTC. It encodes CAWSVRDRTSGANVLTF.

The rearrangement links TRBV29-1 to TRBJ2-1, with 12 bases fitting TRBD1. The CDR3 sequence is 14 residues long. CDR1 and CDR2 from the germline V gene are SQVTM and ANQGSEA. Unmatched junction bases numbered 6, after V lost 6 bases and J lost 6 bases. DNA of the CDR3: TGCAGCGTAACGGGACAGGGGGCGCCCAATGAGCAGTTCTTC. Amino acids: CSVTGQGAPNEQFF.

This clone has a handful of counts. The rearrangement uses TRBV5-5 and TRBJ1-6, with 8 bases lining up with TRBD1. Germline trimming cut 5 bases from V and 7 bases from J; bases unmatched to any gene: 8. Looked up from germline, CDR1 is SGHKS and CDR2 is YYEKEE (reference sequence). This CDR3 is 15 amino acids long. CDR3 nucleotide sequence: TGTGCCAGCAGGGACAGGGAAGGTGGGAATTCACCCCTCCACTTT. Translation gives CASRDREGGNSPLHF.

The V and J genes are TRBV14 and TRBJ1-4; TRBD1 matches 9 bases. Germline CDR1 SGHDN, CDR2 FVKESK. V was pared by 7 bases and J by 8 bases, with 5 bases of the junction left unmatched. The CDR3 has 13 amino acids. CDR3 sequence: CASNRGLREKLFF. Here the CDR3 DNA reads TGTGCCAGCAACAGGGGGCTAAGGGAAAAACTGTTTTTT.

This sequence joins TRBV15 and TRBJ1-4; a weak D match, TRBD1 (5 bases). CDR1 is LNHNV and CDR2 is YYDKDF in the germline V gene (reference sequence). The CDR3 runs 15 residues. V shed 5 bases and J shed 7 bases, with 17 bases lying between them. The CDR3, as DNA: TGTGCCACCAGCCGAACGCGACAGAGAGGTGAAAAACTGTTTTTT. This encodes CATSRTRQRGEKLFF.

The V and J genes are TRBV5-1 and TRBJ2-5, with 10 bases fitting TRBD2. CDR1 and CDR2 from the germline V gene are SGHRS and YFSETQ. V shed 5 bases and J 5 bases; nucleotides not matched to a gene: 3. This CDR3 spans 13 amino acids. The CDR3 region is CASRLAGEETQYF. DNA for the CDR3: TGCGCCAGCAGGCTAGCGGGAGAGGAGACCCAGTACTTC.

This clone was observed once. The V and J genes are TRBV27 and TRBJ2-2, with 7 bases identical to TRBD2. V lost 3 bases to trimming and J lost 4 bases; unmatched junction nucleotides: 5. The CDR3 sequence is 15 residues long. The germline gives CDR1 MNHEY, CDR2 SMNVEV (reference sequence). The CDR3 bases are TGTGCCAGCAGTTTGATAGCGGGTTTCACCGGGGAGCTGTTTTTT. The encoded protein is CASSLIAGFTGELFF.

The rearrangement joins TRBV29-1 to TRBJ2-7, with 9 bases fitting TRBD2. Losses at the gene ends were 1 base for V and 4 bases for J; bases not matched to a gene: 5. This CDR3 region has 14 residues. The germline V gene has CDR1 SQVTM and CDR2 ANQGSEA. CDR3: CSVEVGAGGYEQYF. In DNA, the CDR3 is TGCAGCGTTGAAGTCGGGGCGGGAGGGTACGAGCAGTACTTC.

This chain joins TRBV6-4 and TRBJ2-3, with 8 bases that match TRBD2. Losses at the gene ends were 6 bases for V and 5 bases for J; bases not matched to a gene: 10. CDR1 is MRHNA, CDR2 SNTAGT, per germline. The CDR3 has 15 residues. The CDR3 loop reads CASRSTGGQRDTQYF. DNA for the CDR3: TGTGCCAGCAGATCAACGGGGGGGCAAAGAGATACGCAGTATTTT.

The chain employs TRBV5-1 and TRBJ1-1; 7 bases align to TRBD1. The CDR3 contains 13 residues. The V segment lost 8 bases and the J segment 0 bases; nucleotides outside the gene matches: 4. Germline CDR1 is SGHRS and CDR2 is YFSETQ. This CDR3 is CASQGVMNTEAFF. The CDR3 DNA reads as TGCGCCAGTCAGGGGGTTATGAACACTGAAGCTTTCTTT.

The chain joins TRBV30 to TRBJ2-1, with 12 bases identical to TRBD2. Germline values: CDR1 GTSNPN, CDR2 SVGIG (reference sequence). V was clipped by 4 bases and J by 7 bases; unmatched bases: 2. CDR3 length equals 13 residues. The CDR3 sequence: CAWKLAGGNEQFF. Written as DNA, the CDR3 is TGTGCCTGGAAACTAGCGGGAGGAAATGAGCAGTTCTTC.

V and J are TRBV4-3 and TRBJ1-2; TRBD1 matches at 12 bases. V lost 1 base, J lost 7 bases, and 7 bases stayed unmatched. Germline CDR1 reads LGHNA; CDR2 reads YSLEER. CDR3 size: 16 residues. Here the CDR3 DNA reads TGCGCCAGCAGCCAAGCCCCGGGACAGGGGGCCTCTGGCTACACCTTC. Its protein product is CASSQAPGQGASGYTF.

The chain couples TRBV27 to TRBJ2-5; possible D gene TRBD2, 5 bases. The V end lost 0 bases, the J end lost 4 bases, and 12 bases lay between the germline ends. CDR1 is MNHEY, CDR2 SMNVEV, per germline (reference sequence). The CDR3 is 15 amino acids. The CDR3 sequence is CASSLSSGVGETQYF. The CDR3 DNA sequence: TGTGCCAGCAGTTTATCTTCCGGGGTCGGAGAGACCCAGTACTTC.